This TCR beta chain derives from a study of cytomegalovirus exposure and HLA in healthy donors. Points from the study as a whole: A link between a missense DCLRE1C variant and TCR beta V- and J-gene trimming emerged from a later analysis. According to a later analysis, donors in an Asian-associated ancestry cluster reportedly had fewer N-insertions than the roughly 720-donor mean. It was reported that TCR beta sequences correctly inferred the HLA-A and HLA-B alleles for most subjects. Listed as cytomegalovirus-associated were 164 TCR beta chains.

From germline, CDR1 is SGHRS and CDR2 YFSETQ. The CDR3 has 12 amino acids. V was trimmed by 1 base and J by 5 bases, leaving 5 bases between them. Comments on this clone: Its antigen is unknown.

PCR was performed using 60 Vbeta and 13 Jbeta primers. Method: immunoSEQ multiplex PCR; TCRdb's copy keeps in-frame clones and lacks some. The sample has 150,000 to 250,000 clones, 80% to 85% seen once. The material sequenced was PBMCs. The source of this sequence is a woman aged 45-59 years in good health and CMV-seropositive. The chain couples TRBV5-1 to TRBJ2-3; D unclear. The CDR3 DNA follows: TGCGCCAGCAGCTTGCCAAAAGATACGCAGTATTTT. Protein: CASSLPKDTQYF.